The clone carrying this T cell receptor (beta chain) was recorded many times. The antigen is undetermined. Unique molecular identifiers tagged individual cDNA molecules. TCRdb reprocessed the 5' RACE reads with MiXCR, giving one entry per CDR3 protein. This sample has roughly 64,000 distinct CDR3 sequences; more than 7% occur once, and the top ten carry around an eighth. J was trimmed by 2 bases and V by 6 bases; bases with no gene match: 5. CDR1 and CDR2 from the germline V gene are DFQATT and SNEGSKA (reference sequence). CDR3 length: 14 amino acids. This entry comes from a study of early T cells in non-severe SARS-CoV-2 infection. Study in general: RNA in bulk from unsorted whole blood was sequenced, and chains were unpaired.

Study findings and constraints: Private and CD4 specificities were missed by VDJdb matching, which favored anti-spike CD8 responses.

The sample in question was whole blood, obtained at baseline. This receptor was obtained from an adult who was a healthcare worker with PCR-confirmed SARS-CoV-2 infection or an uninfected control (not recorded which). The chain carries TRBV20-1 and TRBJ2-3; 10 nucleotides agree with TRBD2. The CDR3: CSASLAGFTDTQYF. The CDR3, as DNA: TGCAGTGCCTCACTAGCGGGGTTCACAGATACGCAGTATTTT.